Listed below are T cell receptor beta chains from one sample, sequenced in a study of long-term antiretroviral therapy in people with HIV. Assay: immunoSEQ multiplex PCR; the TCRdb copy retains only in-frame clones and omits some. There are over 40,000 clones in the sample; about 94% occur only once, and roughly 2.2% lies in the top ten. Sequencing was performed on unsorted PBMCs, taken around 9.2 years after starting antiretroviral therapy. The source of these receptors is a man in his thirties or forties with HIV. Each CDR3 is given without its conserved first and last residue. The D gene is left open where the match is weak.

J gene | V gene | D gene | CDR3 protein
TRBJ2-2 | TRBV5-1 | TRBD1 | ASSLWTGGSIGELF
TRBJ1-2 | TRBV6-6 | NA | ASLLGGGAGYYGYT
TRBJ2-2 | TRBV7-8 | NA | ASTPPTGELF
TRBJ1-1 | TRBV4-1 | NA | ASSLGATPGGAF
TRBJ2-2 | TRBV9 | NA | ASSVEMESGELF
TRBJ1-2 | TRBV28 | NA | ASSGRSFGYT
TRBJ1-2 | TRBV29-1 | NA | SVEGYGYT
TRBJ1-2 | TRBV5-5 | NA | ASSLETGYGYT
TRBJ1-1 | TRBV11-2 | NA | ASSLAQGVNTEAF
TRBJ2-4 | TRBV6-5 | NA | ASSYFLVRDKNIQY
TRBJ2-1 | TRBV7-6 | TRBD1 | ASSLTLGQGAVGEQF
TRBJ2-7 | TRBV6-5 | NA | ASSSDAGRWYEQY
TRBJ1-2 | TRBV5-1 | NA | ASSLQTGAPYGYT
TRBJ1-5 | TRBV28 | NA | ASNPRGAGNQPQH
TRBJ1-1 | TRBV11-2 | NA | ASSLDPYTEAF
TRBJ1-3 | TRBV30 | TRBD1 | AWKQGAGNTIY
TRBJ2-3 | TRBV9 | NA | ASSVESRGLTDTQY
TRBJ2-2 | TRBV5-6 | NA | ASSLDVTGELF
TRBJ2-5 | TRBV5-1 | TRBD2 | ASSLGRGGGSETQY
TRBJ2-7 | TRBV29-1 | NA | SVEDVTYEQY
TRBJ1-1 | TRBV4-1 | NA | ASSQDGRVGGTEAF
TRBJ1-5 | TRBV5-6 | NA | ASSFTQGLASNQPQH
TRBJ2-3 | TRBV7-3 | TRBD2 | ASSLPGGGDTQY
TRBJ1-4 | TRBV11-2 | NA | ASSLRRDEKLF
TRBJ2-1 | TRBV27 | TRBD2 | ASGGAYNEQF
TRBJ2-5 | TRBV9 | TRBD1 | ASSVDPTGSGY
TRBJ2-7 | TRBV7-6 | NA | ASSFKQMGSYEQY
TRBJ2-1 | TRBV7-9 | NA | ASSWGEIPLGNEQF